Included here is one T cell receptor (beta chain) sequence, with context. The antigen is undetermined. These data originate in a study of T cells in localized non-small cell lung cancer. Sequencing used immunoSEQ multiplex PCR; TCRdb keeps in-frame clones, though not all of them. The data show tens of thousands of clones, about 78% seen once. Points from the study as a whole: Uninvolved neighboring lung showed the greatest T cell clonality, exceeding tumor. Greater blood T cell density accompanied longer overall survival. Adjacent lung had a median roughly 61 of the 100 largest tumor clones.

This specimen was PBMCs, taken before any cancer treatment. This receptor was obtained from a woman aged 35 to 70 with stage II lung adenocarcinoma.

CDR3 amino acids: CASSLIGNTEAFF. As DNA, the CDR3 is TGTGCCAGCAGTTTAATAGGGAACACTGAAGCTTTCTTT. The V and J genes are TRBV27 and TRBJ1-1; no clear D gene. There are 13 residues in the CDR3. The V gene's germline CDR1 is MNHEY and CDR2 SMNVEV (reference sequence). The germline V and J ends were trimmed by 2 bases and 1 base, with 5 bases remaining between them.